This TCR beta chain was captured in a study of vaccination effects on CD4 cells after COVID-19 (dated by TCRdb to the early 2020s). Concerning the study at large: Participants received two doses of either the BNT162b2 or the mRNA-1273 mRNA SARS-CoV-2 vaccine. The study compared SARS-CoV-2 spike-specific CD4+ TCR repertoires before and after mRNA vaccination in COVID-19 convalescent patients and infection-naive vaccine recipients. Altogether, roughly 10 COVID-19 convalescent patients and several SARS-CoV-2-naive healthy vaccine recipients made up the full study. In the study, cultures from other donors were sequenced using the Oncomine TCR Beta short-read assay on an Illumina iSeq 100. Broad study findings and their caveats: Among healthy vaccine recipients, nearly all vaccine-induced clones were SARS-CoV-2 mono-reactive, and only 1 of 255 was cross-reactive with common cold coronaviruses. The study was limited by a small number of convalescent patients, and early post-infection timepoints were lacking. Clones induced by infection and clones induced by vaccination both contracted markedly at late timepoints after vaccination, which fits with T cell responses waning over time.

In the ViraFEST assay, PBMC were stimulated with viral peptide pools, and TCR sequencing was then used to find antigen-specific CD4+ T cell clonotypes based on their expansion. After less than eleven days of culture, CD4+ T cells were isolated with the EasySep CD4+ T cell isolation kit. The absence of prior SARS-CoV-2 infection in healthy vaccine recipients was confirmed by negative nucleocapsid antibodies before and after vaccination. Each well held 1.5 million to 2.5 million PBMC cultured in IMDM containing approximately 5% human AB serum, around 9.3 IU/ml IL-2 and gentamicin, along with 10 ug/ml peptides. On days 3 and 7, half of the culture medium was replaced with fresh IL-2-containing medium. Unless noted otherwise, every peptide stimulation condition was grown in triplicate wells. PBMC were separated from whole blood using Ficoll-Paque Plus gradient centrifugation and were then either cryopreserved at -140C or used fresh. The overlapping peptide pools covered the spike proteins of SARS-CoV-2 and of the common cold coronaviruses HCoV-NL63, HCoV-OC43 and HCoV-229E. Genomic DNA was extracted from cultured CD4+ T cells with the QIAamp micro DNA kit.

This clone was detected only once. The clone's antigen remains unknown. Nothing much larger sits one base from this clone, and base qualities are not available. The CDR3 covers 14 residues, taking in both the cysteine and the phenylalanine. Only CDR3 DNA remains: 42 bases, in frame from the first base. Per the germline V gene, SNHLY is the CDR1 and FYNNEI is the CDR2. V loses 2 bases, J loses 1 base, and the germline ends lie 7 bases apart. Libraries came from the immunoSEQ multiplex PCR assay. DNA from the CD4+ T cells that had been cultured and isolated underwent TCR beta CDR3 sequencing. In the original analysis: Non-productive TCR sequences were removed, reads were trimmed to the CDR3 region, and CDR3s of at least 7 amino acids were retained. The MANAFEST web app was used to pick out antigen-specific clonotypes by comparing their expansion in peptide wells with that in reference cultures. For clones to be considered positive, expansion at FDR<0.05 versus reference and all other wells, an odds ratio above 5, and a frequency above 0.1% in two replicate wells were required. A clonotype was defined as cross-reactive if the clonotype was significantly expanded both in SARS-CoV-2 spike wells and in at least one common cold coronavirus spike condition. CDR3 similarity was assessed by Levenshtein distance using the stringdist R package, and unrooted trees were constructed with ape in R 3.6.1. This immuneACCESS table, as held by TCRdb, lists in-frame sequences with V and J called but not all clones. Of the missing ones, under half trace to an unresolved V gene in checked studies; the others have no known cause. V and J calls and clone size are as listed in that table; D and trimming were resolved from the DNA. This sample has under 80,000 clones in its table, and around 76% of those were observed once. The ten largest clones add up to approximately 1.9% of the sample.

The chain is made from TRBV2 and TRBJ2-3; the D gene is perhaps TRBD1, on 5 matching bases. The TCR sequence derives from a human donor who received a COVID-19 vaccine. The specimen was CD4+ T cells from PBMCs cultured with HCoV-229E spike peptides, collected before COVID-19 vaccination. Taken with the paper, the label for cell subset or site translates to: HCoV-229E spike overlapping peptide pool stimulation. The nucleotides are TGTGCCAGCAGTGAATTCAGGGGCACAGATACGCAGTATTTT. The resulting protein is CASSEFRGTDTQYF.